What follows are 31 T cell receptor beta chains derived from one specimen sequenced in a study of PD-1 blockade in mismatch repair-deficient tumors. Produced via immunoSEQ multiplex PCR; TCRdb's table is partial and in-frame only. The top ten hold over 7.5% of the sample, which has roughly 50,000 clones, over 70% seen once. The sample in question was peripheral blood, obtained approximately 20 weeks after starting pembrolizumab. These receptors were taken from an adult with mismatch repair-deficient cancer.

V and J are TRBV27 and TRBJ2-5; D tentatively fits TRBD1 or TRBD2 (6 bases each). V was trimmed by 0 bases and J by 5 bases, leaving 13 bases between them. CDR1 is MNHEY, CDR2 SMNVEV, per germline (reference sequence). The CDR3 sequence is 15 residues long. The DNA of the CDR3 is TGTGCCAGCAGTTTATCGTACGGGGGCGCGGAGACCCAGTACTTC. It yields the protein CASSLSYGGAETQYF.

The V call is TRBV10-3, the J call TRBJ1-1, with 8 bases that match TRBD1. From germline, CDR1 is ENHRY and CDR2 SYGVKD. The CDR3 contains 13 residues. V trimming: 10 bases; J trimming: 0 bases; junction bases outside the gene matches: 4. The CDR3 sequence is CATGQGVNTEAFF. The CDR3 nucleotides read TGTGCCACCGGACAGGGCGTGAACACTGAAGCTTTCTTT.

V is TRBV16 and J is TRBJ2-7; D gene ambiguous. V was clipped by 2 bases and J by 1 base, with 9 bases between them. This CDR3 is built from 14 residues. Germline CDR1 KGHSY, CDR2 FQNENV. CDR3 DNA sequence: TGTGCCAGCAGCCAAGCCCACACTTCCTACGAGCAGTACTTC. Its translation is CASSQAHTSYEQYF. Variable domain in full (rest from reference TRBV16 and TRBJ2-7): GEEVAQTPKHLVRGEGQKAKLYCAPIKGHSYVFWYQQVLKNEFKFLISFQNENVFDETGMPKERFSAKCLPNSPCSLEIQATKLEDSAVYFCASSQAHTSYEQYFGPGTRLTVT.

The chain employs TRBV11-3 and TRBJ1-1; unclear D gene. The CDR3 loop spans 13 amino acids. Trimming cost V 2 bases and J 7 bases, with 11 bases left between them. Germline values: CDR1 SGHNT, CDR2 YENEEA. CDR3 loop: CASSLRLGNEAFF. Written as DNA, the CDR3 is TGTGCCAGCAGCTTAAGATTGGGGAATGAAGCTTTCTTT.

The gene calls are TRBV4-1 and TRBJ2-7, with TRBD2 identical over 9 bases. Germline V gives CDR1 MGHRA, CDR2 YSYEKL. Trimming took 0 bases from V and 3 from J; bases not matched to a gene: 12. CDR3 length: 18 residues. The CDR3 region has the DNA TGCGCCAGCAGCCAAGAAGAGTTAGCGGGGGTAAGGGGCTACGAGCAGTACTTC. As protein: CASSQEELAGVRGYEQYF.

This chain connects TRBV29-1 to TRBJ1-2; the D is unclear. The germline V gene has CDR1 SQVTM and CDR2 ANQGSEA. This CDR3 spans 13 amino acids. The V and J ends lost 6 bases and 8 bases respectively, with 19 bases between them. The chain's CDR3 is CSVRQIFSSGYTF. In nucleotides, the CDR3 is TGCAGCGTAAGGCAGATCTTCTCATCCGGCTACACCTTC. The entire variable domain, with the rest obtained from reference TRBV29-1 and TRBJ1-2, is as follows: SAVISQKPSRDICQRGTSLTIQCQVDSQVTMMFWYRQQPGQSLTLIATANQGSEATYESGFVIDKFPISRPNLTFSTLTVSNMSPEDSSIYLCSVRQIFSSGYTFGSGTRLTVV.

The chain combines TRBV19 with TRBJ2-1; D ambiguous. V was clipped by 6 bases and J by 7 bases, with 16 bases between them. Germline V gene lookup returns CDR1 LNHDA and CDR2 SQIVND (reference sequence). CDR3 length: 14 residues. The CDR3 is CASRPDQAFNEQFF. CDR3 DNA: TGTGCCAGTAGGCCCGATCAGGCTTTTAATGAGCAGTTCTTC.

V is TRBV27 and J is TRBJ2-1, with no clear D. Germline CDR1 reads MNHEY; CDR2 reads SMNVEV (reference sequence). The CDR3 has 13 amino acids. Trimming stripped 4 bases from V and 8 bases from J, with 12 bases between. CDR3 protein: CASSSLNEHEQFF. CDR3 sequence (DNA): TGTGCCAGCAGTTCCCTCAATGAGCATGAGCAGTTCTTC.

Details on this clone: This likely stems from a read error, as it lies one base from a far larger clone. The V call is TRBV5-1, the J call TRBJ2-7; 7 bases are shared with TRBD1. CDR1 and CDR2 from the germline V gene are SGHRS and YFSETQ. This CDR3 region has 14 residues. Unmatched junction bases numbered 3, after V lost 3 bases and J lost 0 bases. This CDR3 is CASSWGTVSYEQYF. CDR3 nucleotides: TGCGCCAGCAGCTGGGGGACAGTCTCCTACGAGCAGTACTTC.

The chain recombines TRBV7-2 with TRBJ2-1, with 9 bases fitting TRBD1. With 5 bases clipped from V and 7 bases from J, the junction kept 9 bases outside the gene matches. Germline V lookup: CDR1 SGHTA, CDR2 FQGNSA. The CDR3 is 15 amino acids. The CDR3 loop reads CASSVVGQGDNEQFF. For the CDR3, the DNA is TGTGCCAGCAGCGTGGTGGGACAGGGAGATAATGAGCAGTTCTTC.

This clone was picked up a small number of times. The chain recombines TRBV6-5 with TRBJ2-6; D uncertain. The germline gives CDR1 MNHEY, CDR2 SVGAGI. Between the trimmed V and J ends, which lost 5 bases and 4 bases, there was a span of 6 bases. This CDR3 has 13 residues. CDR3 coding DNA: TGTGCCAGCAGTGCGAGCGGGGCCAACGTCCTGACTTTC. This gives the protein CASSASGANVLTF.

This clone was seen once. V and J are TRBV21-1 and TRBJ2-5; TRBD1 reflects the table's D call only, with no check against the DNA. TRBV21-1 is described as a pseudogene. The CDR3 contains 17 residues. For the CDR3, the DNA is TGTGCCAACTTTGAAACCCGAGGGGGCGCGGGTGGAGAGACCCAGTACTTC. This sequence encodes CANFETRGGAGGETQYF.

V gene TRBV7-9 combines with J gene TRBJ2-3, with 14 bases that match TRBD2. The J segment lost 2 bases and the V segment lost 8 bases, leaving 6 bases of the junction unmatched. There are 16 residues in the CDR3. Germline CDR1 and CDR2: SEHNR and FQNEAQ (reference sequence). CDR3 amino acids: CASGLAGGEATDTQYF. The CDR3 region has the DNA TGTGCCAGCGGACTAGCGGGAGGAGAGGCCACAGATACGCAGTATTTT.

The chain couples TRBV7-9 to TRBJ2-7; D uncertain. The CDR3 totals 12 residues. Germline V gene sequence: CDR1 SEHNR, CDR2 FQNEAQ (reference sequence). Trimming cost V 1 base and J 6 bases, with 7 bases left between them. CDR3 sequence (DNA): TGTGCCAGCAGCTTAGGTACCGGCGAGCAGTACTTC. This translates into CASSLGTGEQYF. Combining the CDR3 with reference TRBV7-9 and TRBJ2-7 gives the whole variable domain DTGVSQNPRHKITKRGQNVTFRCDPISEHNRLYWYRQTLGQGPEFLTYFQNEAQLEKSRLLSDRFSAERPKGSFSTLEIQRTEQGDSAMYLCASSLGTGEQYFGPGTRLTVT.

The chain links TRBV13 to TRBJ2-7; no reliable D call. Trimming left V 5 bases short and J 3 bases short, with 17 bases between. The CDR3 consists of 15 residues. Germline loops: CDR1 PRHDT, CDR2 FYEKMQ (reference sequence). The CDR3 region is CASSPPGIGNYEQYF. The CDR3 coding sequence is TGTGCCAGCAGCCCCCCGGGCATAGGAAACTACGAGCAGTACTTC.

The gene calls are TRBV7-9 and TRBJ2-5; 8 bases are a match to TRBD2. CDR1 is SEHNR and CDR2 is FQNEAQ in the germline V gene (reference sequence). The CDR3 length is 16 residues. V was pared by 1 base and J by 0 bases, with 4 bases of the junction left unmatched. CDR3 sequence reads: CASSLDLAGNQETQYF. DNA for the CDR3: TGTGCCAGCAGCTTAGACTTAGCGGGAAACCAAGAGACCCAGTACTTC.

This clone appeared once. CDR3: CASSLGGGGSHNEQFF. The CDR3 region has the DNA TGTGCCAGCAGCTTAGGGGGCGGTGGAAGTCACAATGAGCAGTTCTTC. The chain couples TRBV11-3 to TRBJ2-1; D possibly corresponds to TRBD1 (5 bases). CDR1 and CDR2 from the germline V gene are SGHNT and YENEEA. This CDR3 contains 16 residues. The ends were cut back, 1 base at V and 5 bases at J, with 15 bases in the middle. Looking up the rest from reference TRBV11-3 and TRBJ2-1 gives the full variable domain: EAGVVQSPRYKIIEKKQPVAFWCNPISGHNTLYWYLQNLGQGPELLIRYENEEAVDDSQLPKDRFSAERLKGVDSTLKIQPAELGDSAVYLCASSLGGGGSHNEQFFGPGTRLTVL.

In DNA, the CDR3 is TGTGCCAGCAGCGTAGGAACGGGAGGGATTTGGAATGAGCAGTTCTTC. Encoded protein: CASSVGTGGIWNEQFF. The J gene is TRBJ2-1, the V gene TRBV9, with 8 bases that match TRBD2. Germline loops: CDR1 SGDLS, CDR2 YYNGEE. Trimming at V came to 0 bases and at J to 7 bases, leaving 9 bases not matched to a gene. The CDR3 length is 16 residues.

J is TRBJ2-3 and V is TRBV6-1; D perhaps matches TRBD2 (5 bases). Germline CDR1 reads MNHNS; CDR2 reads SASEGT. V was clipped by 0 bases and J by 2 bases, with 12 bases between them. The CDR3 is made up of 16 amino acids. The CDR3 sequence: CASSEALAGSTDTQYF. The DNA for the CDR3 is TGTGCCAGCAGTGAAGCTCTGGCGGGCTCCACAGATACGCAGTATTTT.

The V call is TRBV6-5, the J call TRBJ2-7; 11 bases map to TRBD2. CDR1 and CDR2 from the germline V gene are MNHEY and SVGAGI. The CDR3 sequence is 15 residues long. V dropped 6 bases and J dropped 4; count of bases not matched to a gene: 8. The CDR3 reads CASRMTSGAQYEQYF. The DNA for the CDR3 is TGTGCCAGCAGGATGACTAGCGGGGCTCAGTACGAGCAGTACTTC.

As to this clone: One end of the junction does not line up with germline, which may come from a read error. V is TRBV5-1 and J is TRBJ2-1; 12 bases line up with TRBD1. Germline CDR1 is SGHRS and CDR2 is YFSETQ. CDR3 size: 15 residues. CDR3 residues: CASSQGQGAGGLLIF. DNA for the CDR3: TGCGCCAGCAGCCAGGGACAGGGGGCCGGGGGACTATTGATCTTC.

This clone was observed once. The genes are TRBV9 and TRBJ2-2; 11 bases map to TRBD2. The CDR3 consists of 16 residues. The germline V gene has CDR1 SGDLS and CDR2 YYNGEE. J gave up 4 bases and V 3 bases, and 5 bases lay outside the gene matches. Here the CDR3 reads CASSETSGDSTGELFF. CDR3 DNA: TGTGCCAGCAGCGAGACTAGCGGGGACTCCACCGGGGAGCTGTTTTTT.

The chain combines TRBV4-2 with TRBJ1-3; possibly TRBD1 for D (6 bases). The V end lost 5 bases, the J end lost 0 bases, and 11 bases lay between the germline ends. The CDR3 consists of 15 residues. Germline V gives CDR1 LGHNA, CDR2 YNFKEQ. The CDR3: CASSGNRVSGNTIYF. In DNA form, the CDR3 reads TGTGCCAGCAGCGGAAACAGGGTCTCTGGAAACACCATATATTTT.

The chain couples TRBV19 to TRBJ2-7; D is perhaps TRBD1 or TRBD2 (6 bases each). V lost 9 bases, J lost 0 bases, and 15 bases lay in between. CDR1 and CDR2 from the germline V gene are LNHDA and SQIVND (reference sequence). The CDR3 contains 14 residues. The CDR3 sequence: CASRGQGSSYEQYF. The CDR3 DNA is TGTGCCAGCCGGGGGCAGGGAAGCTCCTACGAGCAGTACTTC.

V gene TRBV4-3 combines with J gene TRBJ2-5; D may be TRBD1 (5 bases). Trimming pared 1 base from V and 3 bases from J, leaving 9 bases between. Germline V gives CDR1 LGHNA, CDR2 YSLEER. This CDR3 is 14 amino acids long. The CDR3 is CASSQGPREETQYF. The CDR3 region has the DNA TGCGCCAGCAGCCAAGGGCCCAGGGAAGAGACCCAGTACTTC.

V and J are TRBV5-4 and TRBJ2-5, with no clear D. Germline assignment: CDR1 SGHNT and CDR2 YYREEE (reference sequence). CDR3 size: 13 residues. The V end lost 1 base, the J end lost 0 bases, and 4 bases lay between the germline ends. CDR3 loop: CASSLSYQETQYF. CDR3 in DNA: TGTGCCAGCAGCTTGTCGTACCAAGAGACCCAGTACTTC.

This clone was recorded a few times. The chain uses TRBV4-1 and TRBJ2-7; 9 bases are shared with TRBD2. CDR3 length: 15 residues. Germline V gene sequence: CDR1 MGHRA, CDR2 YSYEKL. The ends lost 5 bases at V and 0 bases at J; junction bases unmatched: 5. CDR3 DNA: TGCGCCAGCAGCTCCACTAGCGGGTCCTCCTACGAGCAGTACTTC. It encodes CASSSTSGSSYEQYF.

The rearrangement links TRBV7-3 to TRBJ1-3, with D perhaps TRBD1 (6 bases). Germline CDR1 reads SGHTA; CDR2 reads FQGTGA. This CDR3 is 16 amino acids long. V lost 5 bases to trimming and J lost 2 bases, with 16 bases between them. The CDR3 is CASSPTGGGAGNTIYF. CDR3 coding DNA: TGTGCCAGCAGCCCGACAGGTGGTGGAGCTGGAAACACCATATATTTT.

This CDR3 reads CASSFSPDTQYF. CDR3 coding DNA: TGTGCCAGCAGTTTTAGCCCAGATACGCAGTATTTT. The chain recombines TRBV27 with TRBJ2-3, with unresolved D. Per the germline V gene, CDR1 is MNHEY and CDR2 is SMNVEV (reference sequence). The CDR3 is 12 residues long. Trimming stripped 3 bases from V and 4 bases from J, with 5 bases between.

The chain has TRBV7-6 and TRBJ2-6, with D hard to call. The CDR3 is 15 residues long. Deletions cut 5 bases from V and 4 bases from J, with 12 bases between. Germline lookup yields CDR1 SGHVS and CDR2 FNYEAQ. The CDR3 DNA is TGTGCCAGCAGCAATAGGGTATCCGGGGCCAACGTCCTGACTTTC. Its protein product is CASSNRVSGANVLTF.

This clone was seen a few times. V usage is TRBV19 and J usage is TRBJ1-1, with 9 positions matching TRBD1. This CDR3 comprises 15 residues. CDR1 LNHDA and CDR2 SQIVND come from the germline V gene (reference sequence). V dropped 4 bases and J dropped 1; count of bases not matched to a gene: 4. CDR3 coding DNA: TGTGCCAGTAGTAGGACAGGGGCTCCGAACACTGAAGCTTTCTTT. This gives the protein CASSRTGAPNTEAFF.